The source of this TCR beta chain is a study of cytomegalovirus exposure and HLA in healthy donors (dated 2017 in TCRdb). Context from the whole study: A later analysis indicated that the 95 to 150 validation repertoires were generated on the platform also employed for the 600 to 750 repertoires of the first cohort. The study aimed to test whether signatures of past pathogen exposure could be identified by cataloging public T cell receptors. In addition to the first cohort of 500 to 850 subjects, a separate validation cohort of approximately 110 different subjects was used. To predict cytomegalovirus infection status, the study brought together high-throughput TCR immunosequencing, statistical association of individual TCRs with disease status, and machine learning. Study-wide conclusions, independent of this receptor: In a later analysis, TCRs clustered in the first cohort were found to also tend to co-occur in the 120 validation repertoires, with 85% to 95% of cluster scores above 0. All 110 or so repertoires were used to score co-occurrence in the validation cohort in a later analysis, because that analysis had no HLA typing for the cohort. Most TCR sequences were seen in very few donors, while some public TCRs were found in many individuals. The study gave a list of about 150 TCR beta chains associated with cytomegalovirus. The authors suggested that the approach could potentially be extended to other disease states and immunological phenotypes. The classifier was reported to diagnose cytomegalovirus status with high specificity and sensitivity in both the original and validation cohorts. In vitro tests confirmed that three of the cytomegalovirus-associated TCR beta chains recognize cytomegalovirus antigens.

Concerning this clone itself: Its antigen remains undetermined. No much larger clone exists at a distance of one base, and base qualities are not known.

Separate from the roughly 630-subject first cohort, the validation cohort of roughly 130 subjects was the group to which the donors belonged. The method behind the library was the immunoSEQ multiplex PCR assay. Regarding the original processing steps: A statistical classification framework was built to diagnose cytomegalovirus status from the catalog of TCR beta chain sequences. The clones in this table, taken by TCRdb from immuneACCESS, are in-frame only. Not every clone is retained; where verified, under half of the shortfall comes from an unresolved V gene, and the cause of the rest is unknown. That table supplies the V and J calls and clone size; D and trimming were determined from the DNA. The sample data list 250,000 or so clones, and more than 85% of these were observed just once. The leading ten clones occupy around 13% of the sample. CDR1 MNHEY and CDR2 SMNVEV were looked up in the germline V gene (reference sequence). Ends trimmed: V by 2 bases, J by 12 bases; bases unmatched to a gene: 16. The CDR3, from cysteine to phenylalanine, totals 15 residues. Only CDR3 DNA remains: 45 bases, in frame from the first base.

Sequencing used PBMCs. The chain employs TRBV27 and TRBJ2-7; TRBD2 matches 7 bases in the middle. The clonotype originates from a man between 18 and 35 years old in good health and CMV-seropositive. CDR3 reads: CASSLGGGSHHGRYF. The DNA is as follows: TGTGCCAGCAGTTTAGGCGGCGGGAGCCACCACGGGCGGTACTTC.